Described below is a single TCR beta chain sequence and its context. The junction differs from germline at one of its ends, possibly a read error. The data stem from a study of T cells after yellow fever vaccination. Germline V CDR1 and CDR2: LGHNA, YSLEER. CDR3 size: 14 residues. MiXCR, applied by TCRdb to the 5' RACE reads, yields one record per CDR3 protein. The table includes 150,000 to 200,000 distinct CDR3 sequences, about a tenth detected once. The sample in question was CD8+ T cells sorted from PBMCs, obtained 45 days after the yellow fever booster vaccination. This TCR was sampled from a man between 18 and 35 years old who received the YFV17D yellow fever vaccine. The chain has TRBV4-3 and TRBJ1-1; D remains ambiguous. The CDR3: CGSSQDSVNTEAFF. DNA of the CDR3: TGCGGCAGCAGCCAAGACTCAGTGAACACTGAAGCTTTCTTT.